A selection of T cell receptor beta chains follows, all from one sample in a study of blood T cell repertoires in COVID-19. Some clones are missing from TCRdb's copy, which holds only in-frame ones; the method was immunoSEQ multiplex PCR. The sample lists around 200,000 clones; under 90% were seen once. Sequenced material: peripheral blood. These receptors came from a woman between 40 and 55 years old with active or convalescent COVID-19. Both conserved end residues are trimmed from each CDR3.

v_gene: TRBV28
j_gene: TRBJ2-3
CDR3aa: ASSPPVLAGTTDTQY

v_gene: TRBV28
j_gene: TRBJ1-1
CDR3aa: ASSSGQGVRRTEAF

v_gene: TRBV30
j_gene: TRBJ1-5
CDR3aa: AWSRDRGQPQH

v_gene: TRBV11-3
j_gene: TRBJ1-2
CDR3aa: ASSWGRGYT

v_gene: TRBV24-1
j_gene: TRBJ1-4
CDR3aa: ATSDGDRTWEKLF

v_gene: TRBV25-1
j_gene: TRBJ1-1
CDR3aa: ASSENQGNTEAF

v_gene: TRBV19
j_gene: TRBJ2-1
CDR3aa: ATTLRGEGEQF

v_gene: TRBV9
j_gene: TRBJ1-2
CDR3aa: ASSSDRPWGRYT

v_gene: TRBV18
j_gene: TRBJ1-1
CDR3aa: ASSPGQAFMNTEAF

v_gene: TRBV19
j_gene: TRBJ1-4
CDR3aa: ASSSQPGQGRDLF

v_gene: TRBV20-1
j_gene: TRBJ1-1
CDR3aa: SASSVTPGRGTEAF

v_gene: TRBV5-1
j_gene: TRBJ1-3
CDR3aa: ASSLVPIQRDSGNTIY

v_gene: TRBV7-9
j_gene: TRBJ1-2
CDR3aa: ASSLTGGARGYT

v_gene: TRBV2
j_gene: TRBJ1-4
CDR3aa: ASTGTGNEKLF

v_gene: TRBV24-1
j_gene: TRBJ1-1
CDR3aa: ATSDPKQGNTEAF

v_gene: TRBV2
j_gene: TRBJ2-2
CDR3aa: ASRAQGAGGELF

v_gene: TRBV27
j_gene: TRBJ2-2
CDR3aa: ASRQVINTGELF

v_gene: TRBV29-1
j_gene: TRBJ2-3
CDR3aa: SVEDPATDTQY

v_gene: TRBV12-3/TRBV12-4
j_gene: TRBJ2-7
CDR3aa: ASSSSSYEQY